These T cell receptor beta chains were read from a single sample in a study of T cell clonotyping in hematopoietic cell transplantation. Assay used: immunoSEQ multiplex PCR; TCRdb lists only in-frame clones, some missing. The repertoire holds fewer than 15,000 clones, with about half as singletons. Sample: peripheral blood mononuclear cells. These TCRs come from a man aged 50 or older in good health. Some clones in this sample may be carry-over from other donors' samples. The CDR3 runs from the conserved cysteine through the conserved F or W. The D gene is left open where the match is weak. The size entry is marked missing in some rows and otherwise reads once, few, many or a size class.

clone_size: -
j_call: TRBJ2-5
d_call: -
v_call: TRBV2
cdr3_nt: TGTGCCAGCAGTGAATGGGAACAGGACCAAGAGACCCAGTACTTC
cdr3_aa: CASSEWEQDQETQYF

clone_size: few
j_call: TRBJ1-4
d_call: -
v_call: TRBV6-6
cdr3_nt: TGTGCCAGCACCAACTGGCAGGGGAATGAAAAACTGTTTTTT
cdr3_aa: CASTNWQGNEKLFF

clone_size: -
j_call: TRBJ2-3
d_call: -
v_call: TRBV27
cdr3_nt: TGTGCCAGCTCACTACAGGATACGCAGTATTTT
cdr3_aa: CASSLQDTQYF

clone_size: -
j_call: TRBJ1-1
d_call: -
v_call: TRBV29-1
cdr3_nt: TGCAGCGTTGGCGACAGGTCGAACACTGAAGCTTTCTTT
cdr3_aa: CSVGDRSNTEAFF

clone_size: medium-sized
j_call: TRBJ1-1
d_call: -
v_call: TRBV2
cdr3_nt: TGTGCCAGCAGTGTTTTGCGGAACACTGAAGCTTTCTTT
cdr3_aa: CASSVLRNTEAFF

clone_size: once
j_call: TRBJ2-7
d_call: -
v_call: TRBV30
cdr3_nt: TGTGCCTGGAGTTATGGGACCTCCTACGAGCAGTACTTC
cdr3_aa: CAWSYGTSYEQYF

clone_size: -
j_call: TRBJ1-5
d_call: -
v_call: TRBV6-5
cdr3_nt: TGTGCCAGCAGTTGGACAGTCGGACGGCAGCCCCAGCATTTT
cdr3_aa: CASSWTVGRQPQHF

clone_size: once
j_call: TRBJ2-1
d_call: -
v_call: TRBV14
cdr3_nt: TGTGCCAGCAGCCAAGACTCATCTTTCAGGGGGCAGTTCTTC
cdr3_aa: CASSQDSSFRGQFF

clone_size: once
j_call: TRBJ1-4
d_call: -
v_call: TRBV4-1
cdr3_nt: TGCGCCAGCAGCCAAGTTAGTGAAAAACTGTTTTTT
cdr3_aa: CASSQVSEKLFF

clone_size: few
j_call: TRBJ2-7
d_call: TRBD1
v_call: TRBV7-9
cdr3_nt: TGTGCCACCCAAAGCCCCGACAGGGTCTACGAGCAGTACTTC
cdr3_aa: CATQSPDRVYEQYF

clone_size: -
j_call: TRBJ1-2
d_call: TRBD1
v_call: TRBV11-2
cdr3_nt: TGTGCCAGCAGCGTAGAGGGACAGTCCTATGGCTACACCTTC
cdr3_aa: CASSVEGQSYGYTF

clone_size: -
j_call: TRBJ2-2
d_call: TRBD2
v_call: TRBV7-2
cdr3_nt: TGTGCCAGCGGGCGGGAGAATGTCGCCGGGGAGCTGTTTTTT
cdr3_aa: CASGRENVAGELFF

clone_size: few
j_call: TRBJ2-7
d_call: -
v_call: TRBV7-2
cdr3_nt: TGTGCCAGCAGCTTAGAAGACTACGAGCAGTACTTC
cdr3_aa: CASSLEDYEQYF

clone_size: once
j_call: TRBJ1-1
d_call: -
v_call: TRBV28
cdr3_nt: TGTGCCAGCACCCCTTCCCTTGGGAGCCCGAACACTGAAGCTTTCTTT
cdr3_aa: CASTPSLGSPNTEAFF

clone_size: medium-sized
j_call: TRBJ1-1
d_call: TRBD1
v_call: TRBV29-1
cdr3_nt: TGCAGCGTCCTGGGACAGCAGGGCACTGAAGCTTTCTTT
cdr3_aa: CSVLGQQGTEAFF

clone_size: -
j_call: TRBJ2-7
d_call: -
v_call: TRBV7-6
cdr3_nt: TGTGCCAGCAGCCTGCGACAGGCCTCCTACGAGCAGTACTTC
cdr3_aa: CASSLRQASYEQYF

clone_size: -
j_call: TRBJ2-5
d_call: -
v_call: TRBV5-4
cdr3_nt: TGTGCCAGCAGCTTGGGGATCCAAGAGACCCAGTACTTC
cdr3_aa: CASSLGIQETQYF

clone_size: -
j_call: TRBJ1-1
d_call: -
v_call: TRBV30
cdr3_nt: TGTGCCTGGAGGCGCGGGGGGGCCGGAACGAACACTGAAGCTTTCTTT
cdr3_aa: CAWRRGGAGTNTEAFF

clone_size: -
j_call: TRBJ2-5
d_call: -
v_call: TRBV4-1
cdr3_nt: TGCGCCAGCAGCCAACCACGTGGTAGCGAGATGTGGGAGACCCAGTACTTC
cdr3_aa: CASSQPRGSEMWETQYF

clone_size: -
j_call: TRBJ2-5
d_call: -
v_call: TRBV30
cdr3_nt: TGTGCCTGGAGTGTATACAAGGGAGGAGAGACCCAGTACTTC
cdr3_aa: CAWSVYKGGETQYF

clone_size: -
j_call: TRBJ1-1
d_call: TRBD1
v_call: TRBV6-1
cdr3_nt: TGTGCCAGCAGTGGACAGGGGGCTGGGACTGAAGCTTTCTTT
cdr3_aa: CASSGQGAGTEAFF

clone_size: medium-sized
j_call: TRBJ2-1
d_call: TRBD1
v_call: TRBV15
cdr3_nt: TGTGCCACCAGCAGAGAGACAGGGGTGAGAGATGAGCAGTTCTTC
cdr3_aa: CATSRETGVRDEQFF

clone_size: -
j_call: TRBJ1-2
d_call: -
v_call: TRBV4-2
cdr3_nt: TGTGCCAGCAGCCAAGAAAGGGGCACTCCTGGCTACACCTTC
cdr3_aa: CASSQERGTPGYTF

clone_size: -
j_call: TRBJ1-1
d_call: -
v_call: TRBV5-1
cdr3_nt: TGCGCCAGCAGCTTGGGACAGGTCACTGAAGCTTTCTTT
cdr3_aa: CASSLGQVTEAFF

clone_size: once
j_call: TRBJ1-1
d_call: -
v_call: TRBV29-1
cdr3_nt: TGCAGCGTCGGGGGGATTAACACTGAAGCTTTCTTT
cdr3_aa: CSVGGINTEAFF

clone_size: -
j_call: TRBJ1-1
d_call: TRBD1
v_call: TRBV6-5
cdr3_nt: TGTGCCAGCAGCCCCGGACAGGGGACGAACACTGAAGCTTTCTTT
cdr3_aa: CASSPGQGTNTEAFF

clone_size: -
j_call: TRBJ2-4
d_call: -
v_call: TRBV7-2
cdr3_nt: TGTGCCAGCAGCCCAGGGGTAGGGATTCAGTACTTC
cdr3_aa: CASSPGVGIQYF

clone_size: -
j_call: TRBJ2-3
d_call: TRBD2
v_call: TRBV5-1
cdr3_nt: TGCGCCAGCAGCTTTCTAGCGGAGAGCACAGATACGCAGTATTTT
cdr3_aa: CASSFLAESTDTQYF

clone_size: -
j_call: TRBJ2-1
d_call: -
v_call: TRBV11-1
cdr3_nt: TGTGCCAGCAGCTTAGAACGCAATGAGCAGTTCTTC
cdr3_aa: CASSLERNEQFF

clone_size: few
j_call: TRBJ2-7
d_call: TRBD2
v_call: TRBV5-1
cdr3_nt: TGCGCCAGCAGTCTTCTAGCGGGAGGGCCCTACGAGCAGTACTTC
cdr3_aa: CASSLLAGGPYEQYF

clone_size: -
j_call: TRBJ1-5
d_call: -
v_call: TRBV30
cdr3_nt: TGTGCCTGGAGTTTACCAGGGAGGGATAGCAATCAGCCCCAGCATTTT
cdr3_aa: CAWSLPGRDSNQPQHF

clone_size: -
j_call: TRBJ1-1
d_call: -
v_call: TRBV28
cdr3_nt: TGTGCCAGCAGTCTCCTACAGGGTCTAAACACTGAAGCTTTCTTT
cdr3_aa: CASSLLQGLNTEAFF

clone_size: few
j_call: TRBJ2-6
d_call: TRBD1
v_call: TRBV6-1
cdr3_nt: TGTGCCACCACAGGGGGCGGAGGTGGGGCCAACGTCCTGACTTTC
cdr3_aa: CATTGGGGGANVLTF

clone_size: -
j_call: TRBJ1-3
d_call: -
v_call: TRBV30
cdr3_nt: TGTGCCTGGAGTGTATTAGGATTTAGCTCTGGAAACACCATATATTTT
cdr3_aa: CAWSVLGFSSGNTIYF

clone_size: -
j_call: TRBJ1-4
d_call: -
v_call: TRBV7-2
cdr3_nt: TGTGCCAGCAGCCCCTGGGGGACCTCTAATGAAAAACTGTTTTTT
cdr3_aa: CASSPWGTSNEKLFF

clone_size: -
j_call: TRBJ2-1
d_call: -
v_call: TRBV5-6
cdr3_nt: TGTGCCAGCTCCCCCCGGGGGCGGGAGCAGTTCTTC
cdr3_aa: CASSPRGREQFF

clone_size: medium-sized
j_call: TRBJ2-1
d_call: TRBD1
v_call: TRBV4-3
cdr3_nt: TGCGCCAGCAGCCCGAGGACAGGGCGCGAGCAGTTCTTC
cdr3_aa: CASSPRTGREQFF

clone_size: -
j_call: TRBJ2-1
d_call: -
v_call: TRBV7-7
cdr3_nt: TGTGCCAGCAGCTTTAGAGCGGAAAATTACAATGAGCAGTTCTTC
cdr3_aa: CASSFRAENYNEQFF

clone_size: once
j_call: TRBJ2-7
d_call: -
v_call: TRBV6-6
cdr3_nt: TGTGCCAGCAGTTACTCATACAGGGCGGAGAGCTACGAGCAGTACTTC
cdr3_aa: CASSYSYRAESYEQYF

clone_size: few
j_call: TRBJ2-7
d_call: -
v_call: TRBV7-6
cdr3_nt: TGTGCCAGCAGCCTCGGAACCGATCCATCCGGGCAGTACTTC
cdr3_aa: CASSLGTDPSGQYF

clone_size: few
j_call: TRBJ2-7
d_call: -
v_call: TRBV9
cdr3_nt: TGTGCCAGCAGCTCCGCACAGGTCCAGGGGGAGCAGTACTTC
cdr3_aa: CASSSAQVQGEQYF

clone_size: -
j_call: TRBJ2-2
d_call: -
v_call: TRBV30
cdr3_nt: TGTGCCTGGAGAAGTAGTTACACCGGGGAGCTGTTTTTT
cdr3_aa: CAWRSSYTGELFF

clone_size: -
j_call: TRBJ1-1
d_call: -
v_call: TRBV28
cdr3_nt: TGTGCCAGCAATCAAGTAGGGTTTCGAGCTTTCTTT
cdr3_aa: CASNQVGFRAFF

clone_size: few
j_call: TRBJ1-1
d_call: -
v_call: TRBV30
cdr3_nt: TGTGCCTGGACCCAACAGAACACTGAAGCTTTCTTT
cdr3_aa: CAWTQQNTEAFF

clone_size: few
j_call: TRBJ2-7
d_call: -
v_call: TRBV19
cdr3_nt: TGTGCCAGTAGTACCCCCTACGAGCAGTACTTC
cdr3_aa: CASSTPYEQYF